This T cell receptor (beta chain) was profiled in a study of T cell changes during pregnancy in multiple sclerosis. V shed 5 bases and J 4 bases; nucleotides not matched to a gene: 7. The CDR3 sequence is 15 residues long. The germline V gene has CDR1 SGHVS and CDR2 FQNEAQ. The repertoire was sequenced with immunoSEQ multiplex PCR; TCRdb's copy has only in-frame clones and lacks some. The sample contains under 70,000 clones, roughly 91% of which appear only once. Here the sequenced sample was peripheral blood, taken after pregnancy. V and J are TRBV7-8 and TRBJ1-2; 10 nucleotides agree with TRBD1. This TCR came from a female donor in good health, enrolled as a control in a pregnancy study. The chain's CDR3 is CASSPGRTGGYGYTF. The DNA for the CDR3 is TGTGCCAGCAGCCCCGGGCGGACAGGGGGCTATGGCTACACCTTC.